These 32 T cell receptor beta chains were sequenced from one sample in a study of T cells after yellow fever vaccination (dated by TCRdb to between 2018 and 2021). This sample's treatment or condition label indicates: live attenuated yellow fever vaccine strain. Library construction relied on 5' RACE. The instrument was an Illumina HiSeq 2500. TCRdb took the public reads, trimmed them with fastp at Q25, ran MiXCR for clone calling and kept in-frame beta chains. Each entry is one CDR3 protein sequence, shown with its most common DNA and genes. The sample profile shows around 610,000 distinct CDR3 sequences; around an eighth of them were found once. The top ten clonotypes cover around 15% of the sample. Here the sequenced sample was PBMCs, taken on the day of the yellow fever booster vaccination. The receptor set was obtained from a man younger than 40 who received the YFV17D yellow fever vaccine.

The chain has TRBV24-1 and TRBJ2-1; D might be TRBD1 (6 bases). Germline V gene sequence: CDR1 KGHDR, CDR2 SFDVKD. Trimming pared 4 bases from V and 7 bases from J, leaving 13 bases between. The CDR3 runs 14 residues. The CDR3 DNA reads TGTGCCACCAGTGAGGCCGGGACACCGAATGAGCAGTTCTTC. This translates into CATSEAGTPNEQFF.

The gene calls are TRBV20-1 and TRBJ1-4; D gene ambiguous. Germline values: CDR1 DFQATT, CDR2 SNEGSKA (reference sequence). Trimming shortened V by 6 bases and J by 4 bases, and 12 bases separated the two germline ends. The CDR3 has 13 amino acids. The CDR3 nucleotides are TGCAGTGCAGGTGTGGGAGATAATGAAAAACTGTTTTTT. Its protein product is CSAGVGDNEKLFF.

The chain combines TRBV13 with TRBJ2-2, with a tentative D call TRBD2 (5 bases). Trimming stripped 4 bases from V and 4 bases from J, with 7 bases between. The CDR3 runs to 13 residues. CDR1 is PRHDT, CDR2 FYEKMQ, per germline (reference sequence). The CDR3 coding sequence is TGTGCCAGCAGCTCGCGGGCCACCGGGGAGCTGTTTTTT. Its translation is CASSSRATGELFF.

This clonotype occurred a few times. The V call is TRBV6-2 or TRBV6-3, the J call TRBJ1-1, with D possibly matching TRBD1 (6 bases). Germline lookup yields CDR1 MNHEY and CDR2 SVGEGT. Trimming stripped 8 bases from V and 7 bases from J, with 17 bases between. The CDR3 is made up of 13 amino acids. The CDR3 spells CASCLGGHGEAFF. CDR3 nucleotides: TGTGCCAGCTGCTTAGGGGGGCATGGTGAAGCTTTCTTT.

Only a few counts were recorded for this clonotype. The chain carries TRBV24-1 and TRBJ2-7; D gene uncertain. V lost 1 base, J lost 7 bases, and 7 bases lay in between. The CDR3 length is 12 residues. CDR1 and CDR2 from the germline V gene are KGHDR and SFDVKD. The CDR3 reads CATSDLSGEQYF. CDR3 nucleotide sequence: TGTGCCACCAGTGATTTATCTGGGGAGCAGTACTTC.

The gene calls are TRBV4-2 and TRBJ2-5; 9 bases fit TRBD2. In germline, CDR1 is LGHNA, CDR2 YNFKEQ. The V segment lost 4 bases and the J segment 1 base; nucleotides outside the gene matches: 4. The CDR3 contains 15 residues. The CDR3: CASSLTSGPQETQYF. The CDR3 DNA reads TGTGCCAGCAGCCTAACTAGCGGGCCCCAAGAGACCCAGTACTTC.

This clonotype came up a few times. This chain joins TRBV24-1 and TRBJ2-3, with 7 bases that match TRBD2. The CDR3 covers 15 residues. Germline V gene lookup returns CDR1 KGHDR and CDR2 SFDVKD. The junction had 9 bases not matched to a gene; V was cut back by 4 bases and J by 6 bases. In DNA form, the CDR3 reads TGTGCCACCAGTGAACCGGGACTACCGACTGATACGCAGTATTTT. Translated: CATSEPGLPTDTQYF.

The rearrangement joins TRBV28 to TRBJ1-2; D gene unclear. This CDR3 contains 12 residues. Trimming stripped 5 bases from V and 5 bases from J, with 9 bases between. In germline, CDR1 is MDHEN, CDR2 SYDVKM. This chain's CDR3 is CASSQRGYGYTF. In DNA, the CDR3 is TGTGCCAGCAGTCAACGGGGATATGGCTACACCTTC.

This clonotype was observed a handful of times. The V call is TRBV9, the J call TRBJ2-1, with D possibly matching TRBD2 (7 bases). V was cut by 4 bases and J by 4 bases, with 18 bases left in between. Germline lookup yields CDR1 SGDLS and CDR2 YYNGEE. The CDR3 covers 16 residues. The CDR3 region is CASSSTRGGSYNEQFF. DNA of the CDR3: TGTGCCAGCAGCTCCACCAGGGGCGGGAGTTACAATGAGCAGTTCTTC.

The chain has TRBV27 and TRBJ2-7; 9 positions agree with TRBD2. The CDR3 is 16 residues long. Germline CDR1 and CDR2: MNHEY and SMNVEV (reference sequence). The ends lost 3 bases at V and 0 bases at J; junction bases unmatched: 6. For the CDR3, the DNA is TGTGCCAGCAGTTTGGTCCTAGCGGGGCCCTCCTACGAGCAGTACTTC. Translated: CASSLVLAGPSYEQYF.

This clonotype has only a few counts. CDR3: CASSLGDLIYPQYF. CDR3 bases: TGTGCCAGCAGCTTAGGGGACTTGATTTACCCCCAGTACTTC. The chain is built from TRBV11-2 and TRBJ2-7; D is perhaps TRBD2 (6 bases). The CDR3 extends over 14 amino acids. Trimming took 1 base from V and 10 from J, leaving 17 bases between them. Germline CDR1 and CDR2: SGHAT and FQNNGV.

The chain employs TRBV18 and TRBJ2-1; possibly TRBD2 for D (5 bases). This CDR3 has 15 amino acids. V was cut by 3 bases and J by 0 bases, with 9 bases left in between. The germline gives CDR1 KGHSH, CDR2 LQKENI. CDR3 DNA: TGTGCCAGCTCACCTTACGAGGGCTCCTACAATGAGCAGTTCTTC. Its protein is CASSPYEGSYNEQFF.

In its sample, this clonotype was seen a few times. The J gene is TRBJ2-5, the V gene TRBV7-8; 15 positions match TRBD2. Germline CDR1 is SGHVS and CDR2 is FQNEAQ. The J segment lost 5 bases and the V segment lost 4 bases, leaving 2 bases of the junction unmatched. CDR3 length: 15 amino acids. The CDR3 nucleotides read TGTGCCAGCAGCTACGGACTAGCGGGAGGGGAGACCCAGTACTTC. Amino acid sequence: CASSYGLAGGETQYF.

The chain links TRBV5-4 to TRBJ2-1; 8 bases align to TRBD2. The ends lost 4 bases at V and 6 bases at J; junction bases unmatched: 12. CDR1 and CDR2 from the germline V gene are SGHNT and YYREEE (reference sequence). The CDR3 has 16 residues. The CDR3 protein is CASSHAPGLVINEQFF. Written as DNA, the CDR3 is TGTGCCAGCAGCCATGCTCCGGGACTAGTGATCAATGAGCAGTTCTTC.

This rearrangement joins TRBV10-3 to TRBJ2-5, with 7 bases aligning to TRBD1. The CDR3 consists of 15 residues. In germline, CDR1 is ENHRY, CDR2 SYGVKD. V lost 2 bases and J lost 1; bases outside the gene matches: 4. The CDR3 nucleotides read TGTGCCATCAGTGAGAACAGGGGTCCCCAAGAGACCCAGTACTTC. Translating gives CAISENRGPQETQYF.

This clonotype was counted a single time. The chain has TRBV10-3 and TRBJ2-3; tentatively, D is TRBD2 (5 bases). Germline lookup yields CDR1 ENHRY and CDR2 SYGVKD. The CDR3 sequence is 14 residues long. V lost 8 bases to trimming and J lost 2 bases, with 14 bases between them. Here the CDR3 reads CAIGPRTFTDTQYF. The DNA for the CDR3 is TGTGCCATCGGACCAAGGACTTTCACAGATACGCAGTATTTT.

This rearrangement joins TRBV6-4 to TRBJ2-5; D not resolved. This CDR3 is 13 amino acids long. The germline gives CDR1 MRHNA, CDR2 SNTAGT. V was clipped by 6 bases and J by 4 bases, with 12 bases between them. CDR3 amino acids: CASSSKCGETQYF. The CDR3 DNA follows: TGTGCCAGCAGCAGTAAATGTGGAGAGACCCAGTACTTC.

This chain connects TRBV3-1 to TRBJ2-1; 10 bases map to TRBD2. V shed 7 bases, J shed 0 bases, and the junction held 12 bases outside the gene matches. CDR1 and CDR2 from the germline V gene are LGHDT and YNNKEL (reference sequence). The CDR3 is 18 residues long. The CDR3 reads CASTDISGRSSSYNEQFF. For the CDR3, the DNA is TGTGCCAGCACCGACATTAGCGGGAGGTCCAGCTCCTACAATGAGCAGTTCTTC.

This clonotype appeared a few times. This chain joins TRBV3-1 and TRBJ2-7; D call uncertain. Trimming took 7 bases from V and 5 from J, leaving 18 bases between them. This CDR3 has 14 amino acids. Germline assignment: CDR1 LGHDT and CDR2 YNNKEL (reference sequence). The CDR3 coding sequence is TGTGCCAGCACCCAGTCCGGGCTCGGGCACGAGCAGTACTTC. Translating gives CASTQSGLGHEQYF.

This clonotype occurred a few times. The rearrangement uses TRBV27 and TRBJ2-1; maybe TRBD2 (5 bases). The CDR3 is 11 amino acids. Germline V gene data show CDR1 as MNHEY and CDR2 as SMNVEV (reference sequence). V shed 4 bases and J shed 10 bases, with 8 bases lying between them. The CDR3 nucleotides are TGTGCCAGCAGTTGGGGAGTGGAGCAGTTCTTC. Translated: CASSWGVEQFF.

In its sample, this clonotype was seen a few times. This chain uses TRBV7-2 with TRBJ2-1, with D perhaps TRBD2 (5 bases). The V gene's germline CDR1 is SGHTA and CDR2 FQGNSA. This CDR3 has 16 residues. V lost 6 bases to trimming and J lost 9 bases, with 24 bases between them. For the CDR3, the DNA is TGTGCCAGCAGTCCTACTCAAGGTGCCGCACGGGGTGAGCAGTTCTTC. Residues: CASSPTQGAARGEQFF.

The V gene is TRBV9, the J gene TRBJ2-2; D remains ambiguous. Trimming took 3 bases from V and 0 from J, leaving 6 bases between them. The CDR3 runs 14 residues. The germline V gene has CDR1 SGDLS and CDR2 YYNGEE. In nucleotides, the CDR3 is TGTGCCAGCAGCGCCAACTCGAACACCGGGGAGCTGTTTTTT. This translates into CASSANSNTGELFF.

There are a few counts of this clonotype. The CDR3 reads CASSYPSGRVQETQYF. As DNA, the CDR3 is TGTGCCAGCAGTTACCCTAGCGGGAGGGTCCAAGAGACCCAGTACTTC. The chain employs TRBV6-2 or TRBV6-3 and TRBJ2-5; 12 bases are shared with TRBD2. This CDR3 has 16 amino acids. Germline trimming cut 2 bases from V and 1 base from J; bases unmatched to any gene: 2. CDR1 is MNHEY and CDR2 is SVGEGT in the germline V gene.

CDR3 sequence: CASSWGKGQPNGQPQHF. In nucleotides, the CDR3 is TGTGCCAGCAGTTGGGGAAAGGGACAGCCGAATGGACAGCCCCAGCATTTT. V usage is TRBV6-5 and J usage is TRBJ1-5; TRBD1 agrees at 7 bases. Looked up from germline, CDR1 is MNHEY and CDR2 is SVGAGI. V trimming: 4 bases; J trimming: 7 bases; junction bases outside the gene matches: 16. The CDR3 has 17 residues.

This clonotype appeared a few times. The CDR3 DNA reads TGTGCCAGCAGTTTCGGGGCGTACACCGGGGAGCTGTTTTTT. It yields the protein CASSFGAYTGELFF. V is TRBV12-3 or TRBV12-4 and J is TRBJ2-2; D tentatively fits TRBD1 or TRBD2 (5 bases each). Trimming removed 3 bases from V and 3 bases from J, with 8 bases in between. The CDR3 runs to 14 residues.

The V gene is TRBV7-9, the J gene TRBJ2-7, with 8 bases that match TRBD1. This CDR3 region has 16 residues. The V gene end was trimmed by 5 bases and the J gene end by 3 bases; junction bases not matched to a gene: 12. Germline V gives CDR1 SEHNR, CDR2 FQNEAQ (reference sequence). The CDR3 protein is CASSQGQVHGYYEQYF. Here the CDR3 DNA reads TGTGCCAGCAGCCAGGGACAGGTCCATGGATACTACGAGCAGTACTTC.

This clonotype has only a few counts. The V gene is TRBV7-2, the J gene TRBJ1-2, with 7 nucleotides matching TRBD1. This CDR3 has 16 residues. Germline trimming cut 7 bases from V and 4 bases from J; bases unmatched to any gene: 15. Per germline, CDR1 SGHTA and CDR2 FQGNSA. The DNA for the CDR3 is TGTGCCAGCACCGAATTCGACAGGGCTCCCGGCTATGGCTACACCTTC. Translation gives CASTEFDRAPGYGYTF.

This clonotype was counted a few times. The rearrangement uses TRBV7-2 and TRBJ2-3; 8 nucleotides agree with TRBD2. The CDR3 consists of 16 residues. The germline V gene has CDR1 SGHTA and CDR2 FQGNSA. The V and J ends lost 5 bases and 2 bases, in that order; junction bases with no gene match: 9. The CDR3 DNA is TGTGCCAGCAGCCCTGGGGTAGCGGGACTCACAGATACGCAGTATTTT. Its protein is CASSPGVAGLTDTQYF.

The chain joins TRBV6-2 or TRBV6-3 to TRBJ2-1; no reliable D call. Germline V gene sequence: CDR1 MNHEY, CDR2 SVGEGT. The length of the CDR3 is 14 residues. Between the trimmed V and J ends, which lost 6 bases and 0 bases, there was a span of 9 bases. CDR3 sequence reads: CASSDLTSYNEQFF. Written as DNA, the CDR3 is TGTGCCAGCAGCGACTTGACCTCCTACAATGAGCAGTTCTTC.

This chain links TRBV7-9 with TRBJ2-7; D gene unclear. Germline loops: CDR1 SEHNR, CDR2 FQNEAQ (reference sequence). V was cut by 2 bases and J by 0 bases, with 14 bases left in between. There are 16 residues in the CDR3. This CDR3 is CASSLKKASNSYEQYF. The DNA of the CDR3 is TGTGCCAGCAGCTTAAAAAAGGCCTCTAACTCCTACGAGCAGTACTTC.

This clonotype was detected ten times or more. The chain is built from TRBV12-3 or TRBV12-4 and TRBJ1-1, with unresolved D. The CDR3 covers 15 residues. V lost 1 base, J lost 4 bases, and 13 bases lay in between. CDR3 DNA sequence: TGTGCCAGCAGTTTAGATGAGTATTTGGGCACTGAAGCTTTCTTT. It codes for CASSLDEYLGTEAFF.

The chain combines TRBV6-1 with TRBJ2-2, with 12 bases fitting TRBD2. Trimming took 8 bases from V and 5 from J; bases not matched to a gene: 6. Germline V gene sequence: CDR1 MNHNS, CDR2 SASEGT. CDR3 length: 15 residues. The CDR3 region is CASSLAGGVTGELFF. CDR3 nucleotide sequence: TGTGCCAGCTCTCTAGCGGGAGGGGTGACCGGGGAGCTGTTTTTT.